One and the same sample provided the 13 T cell receptor beta chains below, sequenced in a study of beta chain features in type 1 diabetes. Findings of the study overall: Shortening of TCRB CDR3s, moderate but significant, appeared in all four CD4+ subsets of Type 1 diabetes patients.

cDNA synthesis used the whole RNA isolate, giving expressed TCRB sequences. Clones were sequenced by immunoSEQ multiplex PCR, and TCRdb holds only the in-frame ones, with some missing. The table shows fewer than 200,000 clones, with over 9% occurring only once. These receptors have no known antigen. Input material: central memory CD4+ T cells from blood. The receptors originated from a man between 25 and 39 years old with type 1 diabetes.

This clone was observed a few times. V gene TRBV9 combines with J gene TRBJ2-7; the match to TRBD1 covers 7 bases. Germline trimming cut 0 bases from V and 4 bases from J; bases unmatched to any gene: 4. Germline CDR1 SGDLS, CDR2 YYNGEE. The CDR3 spans 14 residues. CDR3 coding DNA: TGTGCCAGCAGCGTAGGGCAGGGGGATTACGAGCAGTACTTC. As protein: CASSVGQGDYEQYF.

The chain carries TRBV6-6 and TRBJ1-5; D not resolved. The CDR3 spans 14 residues. The V and J ends lost 5 bases and 7 bases respectively, with 15 bases between them. CDR1 is MNHNY, CDR2 SVGAGI, per germline (reference sequence). The CDR3 reads CASSTSLGKQPQHF. CDR3 DNA sequence: TGTGCCAGCAGTACGAGCCTTGGTAAACAGCCCCAGCATTTT.

This clone was detected a few times. V and J are TRBV11-1 and TRBJ1-1, with D possibly matching TRBD1 (5 bases). Germline V gene sequence: CDR1 SGHAT, CDR2 FQDESV (reference sequence). V was clipped by 5 bases and J by 0 bases, with 10 bases between them. The CDR3 extends over 14 amino acids. The CDR3 here is CASSQDMMNTEAFF. The CDR3 nucleotides read TGTGCCAGCAGCCAGGACATGATGAACACTGAAGCTTTCTTT.

This clone turned up a few times. The chain employs TRBV7-3 and TRBJ2-1; 8 nucleotides agree with TRBD2. The V segment lost 5 bases and the J segment 10 bases; nucleotides outside the gene matches: 10. This CDR3 has 14 amino acids. CDR1 is SGHTA, CDR2 FQGTGA, per germline. This CDR3 is CASSPGLARDEQFF. The CDR3 coding sequence is TGTGCCAGCAGCCCAGGACTAGCAAGGGACGAGCAGTTCTTC.

This clone was recorded at least ten times. The chain combines TRBV4-1 with TRBJ2-7; 7 bases are shared with TRBD2. Losses at the gene ends were 2 bases for V and 5 bases for J; bases not matched to a gene: 12. The CDR3 has 16 amino acids. CDR1 is MGHRA, CDR2 YSYEKL, per germline. CDR3 in amino acids: CASSQIRLASNNEQYF. The CDR3 nucleotides read TGCGCCAGCAGCCAAATCAGACTAGCAAGTAATAACGAGCAGTACTTC.

The chain employs TRBV28 and TRBJ1-5; D remains ambiguous. This CDR3 is built from 14 residues. Per the germline V gene, CDR1 is MDHEN and CDR2 is SYDVKM. Between the trimmed V and J ends, which lost 10 bases and 6 bases, there was a span of 19 bases. The CDR3 reads CAINHGHRGQPQHF. CDR3 coding DNA: TGTGCCATCAACCACGGGCATCGGGGTCAGCCCCAGCATTTT.

This clone appeared a few times. The chain has TRBV15 and TRBJ2-3, with TRBD2 as a possible D gene (6 bases). Germline V gene lookup returns CDR1 LNHNV and CDR2 YYDKDF (reference sequence). The CDR3 runs to 16 residues. V lost 6 bases and J 0 bases, leaving 16 bases between the germline ends. CDR3 in amino acids: CATRISGTLSTDTQYF. The CDR3 DNA is TGTGCCACCAGGATATCCGGGACTCTAAGCACAGATACGCAGTATTTT.

This clone came up a few times. The rearrangement links TRBV28 to TRBJ2-3, with 8 bases lining up with TRBD1. With V trimmed by 6 bases and J by 8 bases, 7 bases remained unmatched. The CDR3 is made up of 13 amino acids. Germline V gives CDR1 MDHEN, CDR2 SYDVKM. The CDR3 region has the DNA TGTGCCAGCAGCTTAGGACAGGGCGGTACGCAGTATTTT. It is translated as CASSLGQGGTQYF. The entire variable domain, with the rest obtained from reference TRBV28 and TRBJ2-3, is as follows: DVKVTQSSRYLVKRTGEKVFLECVQDMDHENMFWYRQDPGLGLRLIYFSYDVKMKEKGDIPEGYSVSREKKERFSLILESASTNQTSMYLCASSLGQGGTQYFGPGTRLTVL.

This clone appeared a few times. The genes are TRBV25-1 and TRBJ1-1; 11 bases are shared with TRBD1. The germline V gene encodes CDR1 MGHDK and CDR2 SYGVNS. V was pared by 8 bases and J by 6 bases, with 5 bases of the junction left unmatched. The length of the CDR3 is 13 residues. The CDR3 reads CASAGGQGAEAFF. CDR3 nucleotide sequence: TGTGCCAGCGCCGGGGGACAGGGGGCTGAAGCTTTCTTT.

This rearrangement joins TRBV7-9 to TRBJ2-5, with D uncertain. This CDR3 spans 13 amino acids. The germline CDR1 and CDR2 sequences are SEHNR and FQNEAQ (reference sequence). The germline V and J ends were trimmed by 3 bases and 3 bases, with 8 bases remaining between them. CDR3 coding DNA: TGTGCCAGCAGCTTTCTAGACGAAGAGACCCAGTACTTC. Protein: CASSFLDEETQYF.

In DNA, the CDR3 is TGTGCCAGCAGCTTAGTAGGGGATGCCAGCTATGGCTACACCTTC. It encodes CASSLVGDASYGYTF. The chain is built from TRBV7-2 and TRBJ1-2, with D possibly TRBD1 on 5 matching bases. CDR3 length: 15 residues. Per the germline V gene, CDR1 is SGHTA and CDR2 is FQGNSA. V gave up 1 base and J gave up 4 bases, with 13 bases separating them.

The DNA of the CDR3 is TGTGCCAGCAGCTTAGGATCTAGCGGGACGAACACCGGGGAGCTGTTTTTT. Residues: CASSLGSSGTNTGELFF. V gene TRBV11-2 combines with J gene TRBJ2-2, with 9 bases identical to TRBD2. CDR1 and CDR2 (germline): SGHAT, FQNNGV. The CDR3 is 17 amino acids. V shed 1 base and J 0 bases; nucleotides not matched to a gene: 3.

The chain joins TRBV7-9 to TRBJ2-2, with 7 nucleotides matching TRBD2. V was pared by 1 base and J by 1 base, with 0 bases of the junction left unmatched. The CDR3 has 15 amino acids. Germline-derived CDR1 and CDR2 are SEHNR and FQNEAQ (reference sequence). The chain's CDR3 is CASSLERENTGELFF. DNA for the CDR3: TGTGCCAGCAGCTTAGAGCGGGAGAACACCGGGGAGCTGTTTTTT.